A selection of T cell receptor beta chains follows, all from one sample in a study of T cell clonotyping in hematopoietic cell transplantation. Measured with immunoSEQ multiplex PCR; TCRdb has only the in-frame clones, and not every one. The table has 26,000 or so clones, roughly 84% seen once. Sequencing used peripheral blood mononuclear cells, obtained before stem cell transplant. Every receptor here comes from a man aged 40-49 years with acute myeloid leukemia. Some clones in this sample may be carry-over from other donors' samples. Each CDR3 is given without its conserved first and last residue. The order of the fields is V gene, J gene, CDR3 protein.

v_call: TRBV4-1
j_call: TRBJ2-7
cdr3_aa: ASSQPLPGGEQY

v_call: TRBV20-1
j_call: TRBJ2-1
cdr3_aa: SASRNEQF

v_call: TRBV13
j_call: TRBJ1-2
cdr3_aa: ASSPRGDGYT

v_call: TRBV2
j_call: TRBJ1-1
cdr3_aa: ASSATGLGAF

v_call: TRBV7-2
j_call: TRBJ2-5
cdr3_aa: ASSWSTSFGETQY

v_call: TRBV6-6
j_call: TRBJ1-1
cdr3_aa: ASSYSLYTEAF

v_call: TRBV5-6
j_call: TRBJ2-3
cdr3_aa: ASSLGLRREPTDTQY

v_call: TRBV5-4
j_call: TRBJ2-5
cdr3_aa: ASSGPSEETQY

v_call: TRBV7-9
j_call: TRBJ2-7
cdr3_aa: ASSLAGQGIYEQY

v_call: TRBV4-2
j_call: TRBJ2-7
cdr3_aa: ASSQNRGTNYEQY

v_call: TRBV7-8
j_call: TRBJ1-5
cdr3_aa: ASTTGDPYSNQPQH

v_call: TRBV29-1
j_call: TRBJ2-7
cdr3_aa: SVAGGQGGSYEQY

v_call: TRBV11-2
j_call: TRBJ1-3
cdr3_aa: ASSSQGTVTGNTIY

v_call: TRBV29-1
j_call: TRBJ2-1
cdr3_aa: SARGTGYNEQF

v_call: TRBV2
j_call: TRBJ2-2
cdr3_aa: ASSGSQTTTGELF

v_call: TRBV6-5
j_call: TRBJ2-2
cdr3_aa: ASSYSWGLGELF

v_call: TRBV9
j_call: TRBJ1-1
cdr3_aa: ASSTGQTSTEAF

v_call: TRBV29-1
j_call: TRBJ1-1
cdr3_aa: SVEGWTGNTEAF

v_call: TRBV6-5
j_call: TRBJ1-3
cdr3_aa: ASSGDSGGNTIY

v_call: TRBV5-4
j_call: TRBJ2-6
cdr3_aa: ASSFHSGANVLT

v_call: TRBV9
j_call: TRBJ2-5
cdr3_aa: ASSVVGGETQY

v_call: TRBV28
j_call: TRBJ2-2
cdr3_aa: ASSSGWSTGELF

v_call: TRBV6-5
j_call: TRBJ1-1
cdr3_aa: ASSLRVGENTEAF

v_call: TRBV19
j_call: TRBJ2-7
cdr3_aa: ASSIGQGAYEQY

v_call: TRBV6-5
j_call: TRBJ1-1
cdr3_aa: ASSYFMGGLAEAF

v_call: TRBV30
j_call: TRBJ2-7
cdr3_aa: AWSTGGSYEQY

v_call: TRBV30
j_call: TRBJ2-5
cdr3_aa: AWSVGVRRD

v_call: TRBV7-2
j_call: TRBJ1-2
cdr3_aa: ASSSPGTGTDNYGYT

v_call: TRBV6-5
j_call: TRBJ2-7
cdr3_aa: ASSYSPAGGYEQY

v_call: TRBV5-4
j_call: TRBJ1-1
cdr3_aa: ASSFYRLNTEAF

v_call: TRBV7-9
j_call: TRBJ2-1
cdr3_aa: ASSLLTSGGPEQF

v_call: TRBV19
j_call: TRBJ2-1
cdr3_aa: ASSITLAGARIQGNEQF

v_call: TRBV28
j_call: TRBJ1-1
cdr3_aa: ASPGQGDTEAF

v_call: TRBV11-2
j_call: TRBJ2-7
cdr3_aa: ASSLGGRDREEIPEQY

v_call: TRBV6-5
j_call: TRBJ1-1
cdr3_aa: ASSYSYLEDTEAF

v_call: TRBV7-9
j_call: TRBJ2-2
cdr3_aa: ASSQGGSTGELF

v_call: TRBV30
j_call: TRBJ1-5
cdr3_aa: AWSRRGLLSNQPQH

v_call: TRBV2
j_call: TRBJ2-7
cdr3_aa: ASSRRGGEQY

v_call: TRBV7-7
j_call: TRBJ1-5
cdr3_aa: ASSLALGQPQH

v_call: TRBV7-3
j_call: TRBJ1-1
cdr3_aa: ASSLEGGWSTEAF

v_call: TRBV28
j_call: TRBJ2-5
cdr3_aa: ASSLGVGETQY

v_call: TRBV7-9
j_call: TRBJ2-3
cdr3_aa: ASSSGLVGRDTQY

v_call: TRBV4-3
j_call: TRBJ2-2
cdr3_aa: ASSQDQATGELF

v_call: TRBV6-1
j_call: TRBJ2-1
cdr3_aa: ASSTRLASNVEQF

v_call: TRBV11-3
j_call: TRBJ2-5
cdr3_aa: ASSLVLGSKETQY

v_call: TRBV25-1
j_call: TRBJ2-6
cdr3_aa: AGSAPGANVLT

v_call: TRBV6-5
j_call: TRBJ2-6
cdr3_aa: ASSYRGSGANVLT

v_call: TRBV7-9
j_call: TRBJ2-1
cdr3_aa: ASSLKVALSSYNEQF

v_call: TRBV6-1
j_call: TRBJ1-5
cdr3_aa: ASSDQGQGRIRQPQH

v_call: TRBV19
j_call: TRBJ2-6
cdr3_aa: ASDEVAGANVLT

v_call: TRBV4-1
j_call: TRBJ2-7
cdr3_aa: ASSQDLGTGWAYEQY

v_call: TRBV10-3
j_call: TRBJ1-6
cdr3_aa: AIREGGTTYSPLH

v_call: TRBV5-8
j_call: TRBJ2-4
cdr3_aa: ASTYGGQNIQY

v_call: TRBV7-9
j_call: TRBJ1-2
cdr3_aa: ASSRTGNYGYT